This TCR beta chain was sequenced in a study of CD8 T cells in acute hepatitis C reinfection. Study-wide results and limits: All groups preferentially used TRBV04 and TRBV06, which was not due to overrepresentation in the naive pool.

Generated by immunoSEQ multiplex PCR, the TCRdb table keeps only in-frame clones and is missing some. The table records around 34,000 clones, around 87% of them present only once. CDR1 and CDR2 from the germline V gene are LNHDA and SQIVND (reference sequence). CDR3 length: 13 residues. V lost 4 bases to trimming and J lost 5 bases, with 12 bases between them. Regarding time point: naive CD8 control sorted from an acute-time-point sample. Remarks on this clone: Its antigen is unknown.

The rearrangement joins TRBV19 to TRBJ2-7; D is unclear. Sequenced input: naive CD8+ T cells from PBMCs. The TCR sequence derives from a man aged 25-40 years with chronic hepatitis C. Here the CDR3 DNA reads TGTGCCAGTAGTAGGGTAGCTGACAACGAGCAGTACTTC. Protein sequence: CASSRVADNEQYF.